One sample yielded the 32 T cell receptor beta chains listed below, sequenced in a study of Graves' ophthalmopathy and Graves' hyperthyroidism. From RNA, the CDR3 regions of TCR beta chains were amplified and sequenced. HTBI-primed first-round RT-PCR preceded second-round multiplex PCR. TCRdb reprocessed the multiplex PCR reads via MiXCR and lists one record per CDR3 protein. Here the sample spans around 1.1 million distinct CDR3 sequences, about 35% being singletons. Input material: peripheral blood or thyroid tissue (not recorded which). These receptors were taken from an adult man with Graves' hyperthyroidism.

The sample holds many counts of this clonotype. The chain couples TRBV7-2 to TRBJ2-5; D may be TRBD2 (5 bases). The V end lost 5 bases, the J end lost 5 bases, and 15 bases lay between the germline ends. Per germline, CDR1 SGHTA and CDR2 FQGNSA. The CDR3 has 14 amino acids. CDR3 region: CASSRFLERETQYF. The CDR3 DNA sequence: TGTGCCAGCAGCCGATTTCTGGAGCGGGAGACCCAGTACTTC. Supplemented by reference TRBV7-2 and TRBJ2-5, the full variable domain reads GAGVSQSPSNKVTEKGKDVELRCDPISGHTALYWYRQSLGQGLEFLIYFQGNSAPDKSGLPSDRFSAERTGGSVSTLTIQRTQQEDSAVYLCASSRFLERETQYFGPGTRLLVL.

CDR3 region: CSLGRGIFGNTIYF. The CDR3 DNA follows: TGCAGCTTAGGTCGGGGGATCTTTGGAAACACCATATATTTT. The rearrangement uses TRBV29-1 and TRBJ1-3, with D possibly TRBD1 on 5 matching bases. The germline V and J ends were trimmed by 8 bases and 3 bases, with 17 bases remaining between them. The CDR3 covers 14 residues. Germline values: CDR1 SQVTM, CDR2 ANQGSEA.

This clonotype was picked up many times. As DNA, the CDR3 is TGCAGCGTACTCCGGGGCACTGAAGCTTTCTTT. This translates into CSVLRGTEAFF. V usage is TRBV29-1 and J usage is TRBJ1-1; D remains unclear. Trimming shortened V by 6 bases and J by 4 bases, and 9 bases separated the two germline ends. CDR3 length: 11 amino acids. The germline V gene encodes CDR1 SQVTM and CDR2 ANQGSEA.

V usage is TRBV29-1 and J usage is TRBJ1-2; 10 bases are shared with TRBD1. There are 14 residues in the CDR3. The germline V gene has CDR1 SQVTM and CDR2 ANQGSEA. After removal of 8 bases from V and 2 bases from J, the junction contained 8 bases not matched to a gene. Here the CDR3 DNA reads TGCAGCTCCACTAGGACAGGGGGGAACTATGGCTACACCTTC. This encodes CSSTRTGGNYGYTF.

This clonotype appeared many times. V and J are TRBV5-8 and TRBJ1-5; TRBD1 aligns across 8 bases. Germline V gives CDR1 SGHTS, CDR2 YDEGEE. V shed 4 bases and J 0 bases; nucleotides not matched to a gene: 12. This CDR3 has 18 residues. DNA for the CDR3: TGTGCCAGCAGCGTGACAGGGGTCCTGGACGATAGCAATCAGCCCCAGCATTTT. It codes for CASSVTGVLDDSNQPQHF.

The gene calls are TRBV7-2 and TRBJ1-5; D is unclear. V lost 0 bases and J 3 bases, leaving 9 bases between the germline ends. Per germline, CDR1 SGHTA and CDR2 FQGNSA. This CDR3 has 15 amino acids. In nucleotides, the CDR3 is TGTGCCAGCAGCTTAGCGTGGGAGCCCAATCAGCCCCAGCATTTT. Its protein is CASSLAWEPNQPQHF.

DNA of the CDR3: TGTGCCAGCAGACCCCGACATACAGGGGACTTAAGGAACACTGAAGCTTTCTTT. This sequence encodes CASRPRHTGDLRNTEAFF. This chain connects TRBV5-5 to TRBJ1-1; TRBD1 matches 7 bases. V shed 5 bases, J shed 1 base, and the junction held 17 bases outside the gene matches. Germline assignment: CDR1 SGHKS and CDR2 YYEKEE (reference sequence). This CDR3 has 18 residues.

The chain employs TRBV15 and TRBJ1-2; no clear D. V shed 3 bases and J shed 6 bases, with 14 bases lying between them. The CDR3 sequence is 14 residues long. Germline values: CDR1 LNHNV, CDR2 YYDKDF (reference sequence). The CDR3 here is CATSSEYPRNGYTF. CDR3 in DNA: TGTGCCACCAGCAGTGAATACCCCAGGAATGGCTACACCTTC.

The chain is built from TRBV6-2 or TRBV6-3 and TRBJ1-5; D is unclear. CDR3 length equals 14 residues. V lost 4 bases and J lost 3, with 10 bases in between. Germline lookup yields CDR1 MNHEY and CDR2 SVGEGT. The CDR3 loop reads CASSSHGHNQPQHF. The DNA of the CDR3 is TGTGCCAGCAGTTCTCACGGGCACAATCAGCCCCAGCATTTT.

This clonotype was seen ten or more times. Written as DNA, the CDR3 is TGTGCCAGCAGTGAGGGGTTGCAGCCCCAGCATTTT. As protein: CASSEGLQPQHF. This chain connects TRBV2 to TRBJ1-5; D not resolved. Trimming pared 3 bases from V and 7 bases from J, leaving 7 bases between. The CDR3 has 12 residues. Germline values: CDR1 SNHLY, CDR2 FYNNEI. The variable domain in full, with the rest retrieved from reference TRBV2 and TRBJ1-5, is EPEVTQTPSHQVTQMGQEVILRCVPISNHLYFYWYRQILGQKVEFLVSFYNNEISEKSEIFDDQFSVERPDGSNFTLKIRSTKLEDSAMYFCASSEGLQPQHFGDGTRLSIL.

V is TRBV20-1 and J is TRBJ1-1; D is unclear. The V end lost 8 bases, the J end lost 2 bases, and 12 bases lay between the germline ends. Germline assignment: CDR1 DFQATT and CDR2 SNEGSKA (reference sequence). CDR3 length: 12 residues. Here the CDR3 reads CSNRARNTEAFF. The CDR3 nucleotides are TGCAGTAACCGGGCGAGAAACACTGAAGCTTTCTTT.

The sample holds one count of this clonotype. This chain links TRBV20-1 with TRBJ1-5; D call uncertain. Trimming removed 2 bases from V and 0 bases from J, with 11 bases in between. CDR3 length equals 15 residues. The germline gives CDR1 DFQATT, CDR2 SNEGSKA (reference sequence). CDR3 protein: CSARTRPHSNQPQHF. The CDR3 DNA reads TGCAGTGCTAGAACCAGGCCCCATAGCAATCAGCCCCAGCATTTT.

The chain carries TRBV2 and TRBJ1-2, with TRBD1 matching 7 bases. The CDR3 covers 12 residues. CDR1 is SNHLY, CDR2 FYNNEI, per germline. The J segment lost 7 bases and the V segment lost 7 bases, leaving 6 bases of the junction unmatched. This CDR3 is CASTKDRFGYTF. The CDR3 DNA follows: TGTGCCAGCACCAAGGACAGGTTTGGCTACACCTTC.

The V call is TRBV12-3 or TRBV12-4, the J call TRBJ2-7; unclear D gene. Between the trimmed V and J ends, which lost 2 bases and 0 bases, there was a span of 8 bases. This CDR3 is built from 14 residues. The CDR3 DNA follows: TGTGCCAGCAGTTTACAGATAGGCTCCTACGAGCAGTACTTC. As protein: CASSLQIGSYEQYF.

This clonotype was recorded a few times. The V and J genes are TRBV18 and TRBJ2-7, with D perhaps TRBD2 (6 bases). V lost 3 bases and J lost 8, with 11 bases in between. Germline values: CDR1 KGHSH, CDR2 LQKENI. This CDR3 region has 12 residues. The CDR3 loop is CASSPPGGQQYF. The CDR3 nucleotides read TGTGCCAGCTCACCCCCCGGGGGACAGCAGTACTTC.

This clonotype was counted many times. The V and J genes are TRBV7-9 and TRBJ1-2; D uncertain. Germline loops: CDR1 SEHNR, CDR2 FQNEAQ (reference sequence). V dropped 2 bases and J dropped 0 bases, with 10 bases sitting between them. The CDR3 has 15 amino acids. CDR3 protein: CASSLIFGANYGYTF. For the CDR3, the DNA is TGTGCCAGCAGCTTAATCTTCGGAGCTAACTATGGCTACACCTTC.

The V and J genes are TRBV7-3 and TRBJ2-3; no firm D call. Germline CDR1 is SGHTA and CDR2 is FQGTGA. The V gene lost 5 bases and the J gene lost 0 bases, with 9 bases spanning the gap. This CDR3 contains 14 residues. The CDR3 DNA sequence: TGTGCCAGCAGCCCTGACGTAAGCACAGATACGCAGTATTTT. Amino acid sequence: CASSPDVSTDTQYF. Combining the CDR3 with reference TRBV7-3 and TRBJ2-3 gives the whole variable domain GAGVSQTPSNKVTEKGKYVELRCDPISGHTALYWYRQSLGQGPEFLIYFQGTGAADDSGLPNDRFFAVRPEGSVSTLKIQRTERGDSAVYLCASSPDVSTDTQYFGPGTRLTVL.

J is TRBJ1-6 and V is TRBV7-9, with a weak D call TRBD1 (6 bases). Between the trimmed V and J ends, which lost 1 base and 7 bases, there was a span of 11 bases. CDR1 is SEHNR and CDR2 is FQNEAQ in the germline V gene (reference sequence). This CDR3 is 15 amino acids long. The CDR3 loop reads CASSLGRQGNSPLHF. CDR3 nucleotide sequence: TGTGCCAGCAGCTTAGGGCGGCAGGGGAATTCACCCCTCCACTTT.

This clonotype was counted at least ten times. This chain joins TRBV29-1 and TRBJ1-2, with 10 bases identical to TRBD1. The ends lost 7 bases at V and 8 bases at J; junction bases unmatched: 10. This CDR3 spans 13 amino acids. CDR1 and CDR2 (germline): SQVTM, ANQGSEA. The CDR3 DNA reads TGCAGCGCCGAGGCTGGGACAGGGGTAGGCTACACCTTC. It specifies CSAEAGTGVGYTF.

The chain is built from TRBV24-1 and TRBJ2-7; TRBD2 aligns across 8 bases. The CDR3 length is 14 residues. After removal of 6 bases from V and 7 bases from J, the junction contained 10 bases not matched to a gene. The V gene's germline CDR1 is KGHDR and CDR2 SFDVKD. CDR3 in DNA: TGTGCCACCAGTTTAGAGGGACTAGGACGGGAGCAGTACTTC. Protein: CATSLEGLGREQYF.

The table lists this clonotype with many counts. The V call is TRBV14, the J call TRBJ1-1; D remains ambiguous. This CDR3 is 13 amino acids long. Germline V gene sequence: CDR1 SGHDN, CDR2 FVKESK. Trimming stripped 2 bases from V and 6 bases from J, with 10 bases between. CDR3 protein: CASSQPGVPEAFF. The CDR3 DNA reads as TGTGCCAGCAGCCAACCGGGTGTTCCTGAAGCTTTCTTT.

Only a few counts were recorded for this clonotype. The chain carries TRBV5-1 and TRBJ2-7; 7 positions agree with TRBD2. Germline V CDR1 and CDR2: SGHRS, YFSETQ. CDR3 size: 16 residues. V was clipped by 1 base and J by 2 bases; unmatched bases: 9. Written as DNA, the CDR3 is TGCGCCAGCAGCTTGTGGGGAGGGCAGCGAACCTACGAGCAGTACTTC. Amino acids: CASSLWGGQRTYEQYF. The full variable domain, rest sourced from reference TRBV5-1 and TRBJ2-7, is KAGVTQTPRYLIKTRGQQVTLSCSPISGHRSVSWYQQTPGQGLQFLFEYFSETQRNKGNFPGRFSGRQFSNSRSEMNVSTLELGDSALYLCASSLWGGQRTYEQYFGPGTRLTVT.

This clonotype occurred many times. The rearrangement joins TRBV7-9 to TRBJ1-1; no clear D gene. The CDR3 runs to 13 residues. From germline, CDR1 is SEHNR and CDR2 FQNEAQ (reference sequence). The germline V and J ends were trimmed by 1 base and 10 bases, with 13 bases remaining between them. The CDR3 bases are TGTGCCAGCAGCTTAGGAGACGGGCGGGGAGCTTTCTTT. Translated: CASSLGDGRGAFF.

This clonotype was seen at least ten times. CDR3 nucleotide sequence: TGTGCCAGCAGTGGCGGGACAGGGTTTAGCGAGACCCAGTACTTC. This translates into CASSGGTGFSETQYF. The gene calls are TRBV6-1 and TRBJ2-5, with 9 nucleotides matching TRBD1. The germline V gene encodes CDR1 MNHNS and CDR2 SASEGT. The CDR3 totals 15 residues. Trimming took 4 bases from V and 5 from J; bases not matched to a gene: 8.

The J gene is TRBJ2-7, the V gene TRBV12-3 or TRBV12-4, with TRBD1 matching over 8 bases. This CDR3 has 17 amino acids. Losses at the gene ends were 4 bases for V and 4 bases for J; bases not matched to a gene: 15. The CDR3 is CASSSSGTGLNTYEQYF. The CDR3 DNA follows: TGTGCCAGCAGTTCCTCCGGGACAGGCTTGAATACTTACGAGCAGTACTTC.

This clonotype has a handful of counts. The chain employs TRBV12-3 or TRBV12-4 and TRBJ1-1, with D unclear. The CDR3 is made up of 14 amino acids. Trimming took 5 bases from V and 2 from J, leaving 12 bases between them. The CDR3 DNA reads as TGTGCCAGCAGTCCAATGGGGTCCAACACTGAAGCTTTCTTT. The encoded protein is CASSPMGSNTEAFF.

This clonotype was seen many times. V usage is TRBV7-6 and J usage is TRBJ1-1; D is ambiguous. Trimming removed 5 bases from V and 2 bases from J, with 12 bases in between. This CDR3 region has 14 residues. CDR1 is SGHVS, CDR2 FNYEAQ, per germline. The CDR3: CASSPTRGNTEAFF. As DNA, the CDR3 is TGTGCCAGCAGCCCGACACGGGGAAACACTGAAGCTTTCTTT.

J is TRBJ1-1 and V is TRBV10-3; D is ambiguous. The ends were cut back, 0 bases at V and 3 bases at J, with 5 bases in the middle. The CDR3 has 13 amino acids. Germline lookup yields CDR1 ENHRY and CDR2 SYGVKD. As DNA, the CDR3 is TGTGCCATCAGTGAGTCAGTAGACACTGAAGCTTTCTTT. Its protein product is CAISESVDTEAFF.

This clonotype has ten or more counts. This chain joins TRBV11-2 and TRBJ1-2; D ambiguous. Germline assignment: CDR1 SGHAT and CDR2 FQNNGV. The CDR3 consists of 14 residues. Trimming took off 4 bases at V and 1 base at J, with 10 bases between the two ends. CDR3 nucleotides: TGTGCCAGCAGCTCCGAGGAGATTAACTATGGCTACACCTTC. The encoded protein is CASSSEEINYGYTF.

Turning to this clonotype: One base away lies a much larger clone, so this may be a sequencing read error. The rearrangement links TRBV9 to TRBJ2-7, with 10 nucleotides matching TRBD1. The length of the CDR3 is 15 residues. Germline V gene lookup returns CDR1 SGDLS and CDR2 YYNGEE. The DNA of the CDR3 is TGTGCCAGCAGTCCAGCCGGGACAGGGGACTACGAGCAGTGCTTC. Amino acids: CASSPAGTGDYEQCF.

This clonotype has ten or more counts. The rearrangement links TRBV15 to TRBJ2-6, with D unclear. Per germline, CDR1 LNHNV and CDR2 YYDKDF (reference sequence). V dropped 8 bases and J dropped 0 bases, with 8 bases sitting between them. The CDR3 loop spans 14 amino acids. The CDR3 here is CATRASSGANVLTF. The CDR3 DNA follows: TGTGCCACCCGAGCGAGCTCTGGGGCCAACGTCCTGACTTTC.

The chain uses TRBV30 and TRBJ1-1, with D maybe TRBD1 (6 bases). This CDR3 spans 13 amino acids. V was trimmed by 0 bases and J by 6 bases, leaving 11 bases between them. Germline V lookup: CDR1 GTSNPN, CDR2 SVGIG (reference sequence). The CDR3, as DNA: TGTGCCTGGAGTGTACGGGGGGCGTCTGAAGCTTTCTTT. It encodes CAWSVRGASEAFF. Complete variable domain (other parts from reference TRBV30 and TRBJ1-1): SQTIHQWPATLVQPVGSPLSLECTVEGTSNPNLYWYRQAAGRGLQLLFYSVGIGQISSEVPQNLSASRPQDRQFILSSKKLLLSDSGFYLCAWSVRGASEAFFGQGTRLTVV.